The 19 T cell receptor beta chains below were found in one sample sequenced in a study of blood T cell repertoires in COVID-19. Assay used: immunoSEQ multiplex PCR; TCRdb lists only in-frame clones, some missing. The sample holds 300,000 or so clones, 90% seen once. Sequencing was carried out using peripheral blood. The receptors originated from a woman in her twenties or thirties with COVID-19, enrolled during active disease.

CDR3 sequence reads: CASSFERGLVTEAFF. The CDR3 bases are TGTGCCAGCAGCTTTGAGAGGGGACTTGTCACTGAAGCTTTCTTT. The chain uses TRBV11-2 and TRBJ1-1; possibly TRBD1 for D (5 bases). From germline, CDR1 is SGHAT and CDR2 FQNNGV. The CDR3 spans 15 residues. V lost 3 bases to trimming and J lost 4 bases, with 15 bases between them.

This chain connects TRBV5-4 to TRBJ2-5; D perhaps matches TRBD2 (5 bases). V was trimmed by 2 bases and J by 0 bases, leaving 8 bases between them. Germline V lookup: CDR1 SGHNT, CDR2 YYREEE (reference sequence). CDR3 length: 14 amino acids. CDR3 coding DNA: TGTGCCAGCAGCTTTCTGCGGGACCAAGAGACCCAGTACTTC. This encodes CASSFLRDQETQYF.

V usage is TRBV4-1 and J usage is TRBJ2-7, with a possible D match to TRBD2 (5 bases). The germline gives CDR1 MGHRA, CDR2 YSYEKL. CDR3 length: 15 amino acids. V lost 1 base and J 3 bases, leaving 13 bases between the germline ends. The CDR3 coding sequence is TGCGCCAGCAGCCAAGTGGGCGGGCTACGCTACGAGCAGTACTTC. Its translation: CASSQVGGLRYEQYF.

This clone appeared once. This chain links TRBV13 with TRBJ1-2, with 11 nucleotides matching TRBD1. With 3 bases clipped from V and 0 bases from J, the junction kept 15 bases outside the gene matches. CDR3 length: 20 residues. The germline V gene encodes CDR1 PRHDT and CDR2 FYEKMQ (reference sequence). The DNA of the CDR3 is TGTGCCAGCAGCTTTTTAGGAGTATGGGACAGGGGGATGTCTAACTATGGCTACACCTTC. Translating gives CASSFLGVWDRGMSNYGYTF.

The CDR3 bases are TGTGCCAGCAGCCGCGGAACGCCCATTAACTATGGCTACACCTTC. Translated: CASSRGTPINYGYTF. The J gene is TRBJ1-2, the V gene TRBV6-5; D not resolved. CDR3 length: 15 residues. V lost 6 bases, J lost 1 base, and 15 bases lay in between. Germline-derived CDR1 and CDR2 are MNHEY and SVGAGI.

The J gene is TRBJ2-7, the V gene TRBV6-5; 11 nucleotides agree with TRBD2. Looked up from germline, CDR1 is MNHEY and CDR2 is SVGAGI. V was clipped by 5 bases and J by 3 bases; unmatched bases: 6. The CDR3 has 15 amino acids. This CDR3 is CASSNLAGGGYEQYF. Written as DNA, the CDR3 is TGTGCCAGCAGTAATCTAGCGGGAGGAGGCTACGAGCAGTACTTC.

The chain couples TRBV19 to TRBJ1-1; TRBD1 matches at 7 bases. The CDR3 totals 13 residues. The V and J ends lost 3 bases and 3 bases, in that order; junction bases with no gene match: 1. Germline CDR1 and CDR2: LNHDA and SQIVND (reference sequence). The CDR3 sequence is CASSMGQHTEAFF. The DNA of the CDR3 is TGTGCCAGTAGTATGGGACAGCACACTGAAGCTTTCTTT.

The V and J genes are TRBV27 and TRBJ1-1, with D perhaps matching TRBD1 (6 bases). Trimming pared 6 bases from V and 0 bases from J, leaving 20 bases between. The CDR3 is 17 residues long. Germline V gives CDR1 MNHEY, CDR2 SMNVEV (reference sequence). The CDR3 protein is CASSPPGGHLMNTEAFF. In nucleotides, the CDR3 is TGTGCCAGCAGCCCCCCCGGGGGGCACCTCATGAACACTGAAGCTTTCTTT.

This chain uses TRBV9 with TRBJ2-3, with TRBD2 identical over 9 bases. Looked up from germline, CDR1 is SGDLS and CDR2 is YYNGEE. V trimming: 0 bases; J trimming: 6 bases; junction bases outside the gene matches: 14. The length of the CDR3 is 18 residues. The CDR3 loop reads CASSVEGTSGRPPDTQYF. CDR3 coding DNA: TGTGCCAGCAGCGTAGAAGGGACCAGCGGGAGGCCCCCGGATACGCAGTATTTT.

V is TRBV6-5 and J is TRBJ2-7; 7 nucleotides match TRBD1. V trimming: 2 bases; J trimming: 3 bases; junction bases outside the gene matches: 1. Per germline, CDR1 MNHEY and CDR2 SVGAGI. The CDR3 runs to 13 residues. The CDR3 protein is CASSYDRDYEQYF. DNA of the CDR3: TGTGCCAGCAGTTACGACAGGGACTACGAGCAGTACTTC.

Written as DNA, the CDR3 is TGTGCCAGCAGTGAAATCCGCGGCAATGAGCAGTTCTTC. Translating gives CASSEIRGNEQFF. This chain joins TRBV6-1 and TRBJ2-1, with no clear D. This CDR3 comprises 13 residues. Germline CDR1 reads MNHNS; CDR2 reads SASEGT. The V end lost 2 bases, the J end lost 6 bases, and 8 bases lay between the germline ends.

The chain employs TRBV28 and TRBJ1-3; the D is unclear. V shed 5 bases and J shed 0 bases, with 14 bases lying between them. The CDR3 runs to 16 residues. CDR1 and CDR2 from the germline V gene are MDHEN and SYDVKM. As DNA, the CDR3 is TGTGCCAGCAGTCCCTACGCGGTGACCTCTGGAAACACCATATATTTT. Its translation: CASSPYAVTSGNTIYF.

This sequence joins TRBV7-2 and TRBJ1-6; D perhaps matches TRBD1 (6 bases). Trimming left V 2 bases short and J 6 bases short, with 14 bases between. The CDR3 is made up of 16 amino acids. CDR1 and CDR2 from the germline V gene are SGHTA and FQGNSA. The CDR3 protein is CASSLLGAIGNSPLHF. In nucleotides, the CDR3 is TGTGCCAGCAGCTTACTGGGGGCAATCGGTAATTCACCCCTCCACTTT.

V is TRBV18 and J is TRBJ1-5; D perhaps matches TRBD1 (5 bases). The CDR3 covers 14 residues. Per the germline V gene, CDR1 is KGHSH and CDR2 is LQKENI. V lost 5 bases to trimming and J lost 2 bases, with 10 bases between them. CDR3 DNA: TGTGCCAGCTCATCGGGGGTTGGCAATCAGCCCCAGCATTTT. Its translation: CASSSGVGNQPQHF.

V usage is TRBV6-5 and J usage is TRBJ1-4, with 7 bases lining up with TRBD1. Germline loops: CDR1 MNHEY, CDR2 SVGAGI. This CDR3 has 13 residues. Unmatched junction bases numbered 6, after V lost 8 bases and J lost 6 bases. The CDR3 loop reads CASADRVYEKLFF. CDR3 nucleotide sequence: TGTGCCAGCGCCGACAGGGTGTATGAAAAACTGTTTTTT.

The chain carries TRBV11-1 and TRBJ2-3; D ambiguous. Germline loops: CDR1 SGHAT, CDR2 FQDESV (reference sequence). The V end was cut by 2 bases, the J end by 5 bases, with 8 bases between. CDR3 length: 13 amino acids. CDR3 in amino acids: CASSLSFGDTQYF. CDR3 bases: TGTGCCAGCAGCTTAAGCTTCGGAGATACGCAGTATTTT. The complete variable domain, with remaining parts taken from reference TRBV11-1 and TRBJ2-3, reads EAEVAQSPRYKITEKSQAVAFWCDPISGHATLYWYRQILGQGPELLVQFQDESVVDDSQLPKDRFSAERLKGVDSTLKIQPAELGDSAMYLCASSLSFGDTQYFGPGTRLTVL.

The gene calls are TRBV7-3 and TRBJ2-5; TRBD2 matches 7 bases. There are 13 residues in the CDR3. Germline-derived CDR1 and CDR2 are SGHTA and FQGTGA. The V gene end was trimmed by 2 bases and the J gene end by 3 bases; junction bases not matched to a gene: 0. CDR3 loop: CASSLGTKETQYF. CDR3 bases: TGTGCCAGCAGCTTAGGGACTAAAGAGACCCAGTACTTC. The full variable domain, completed using reference TRBV7-3 and TRBJ2-5, is GAGVSQTPSNKVTEKGKYVELRCDPISGHTALYWYRQSLGQGPEFLIYFQGTGAADDSGLPNDRFFAVRPEGSVSTLKIQRTERGDSAVYLCASSLGTKETQYFGPGTRLLVL.

The chain carries TRBV7-2 and TRBJ1-5, with 7 bases that match TRBD1. The germline CDR1 and CDR2 sequences are SGHTA and FQGNSA. V lost 5 bases, J lost 4 bases, and 5 bases stayed unmatched. This CDR3 contains 14 residues. The DNA for the CDR3 is TGTGCCAGCAGCGCGACAGGGAAGAATCAGCCCCAGCATTTT. Translating gives CASSATGKNQPQHF.

The chain links TRBV27 to TRBJ1-6; 7 bases fit TRBD1. Germline V gives CDR1 MNHEY, CDR2 SMNVEV (reference sequence). V was pared by 6 bases and J by 5 bases, with 7 bases of the junction left unmatched. The CDR3 is made up of 15 amino acids. DNA for the CDR3: TGTGCCAGCAGGCCGGGACAGACAGATAATTCACCCCTCCACTTT. It codes for CASRPGQTDNSPLHF.